Each of the 13 T cell receptor beta chains below was sequenced from the same sample in a study of human T cells and chemical hapten exposure. Using its own MiXCR run on the RACE reads, TCRdb lists one record per CDR3 protein. This sample has 250,000 to 300,000 distinct CDR3 sequences, with around 7% found just once. Time point noted: pre-sensitization, week 0. Specified treatment: therapeutic diphenylcyclopropenone sensitization with weekly scalp DPC. Sequences were derived from whole blood, sampled in connection with sensitization to the hapten diphenylcyclopropenone (DPC). These receptors were taken from a man aged 18 to 30 with alopecia areata. Some clones in this sample may be carry-over from other donors' samples.

The V call is TRBV5-1, the J call TRBJ2-2, with 9 bases fitting TRBD1. V lost 4 bases and J lost 4; bases outside the gene matches: 2. CDR3 length: 14 amino acids. Germline CDR1 reads SGHRS; CDR2 reads YFSETQ. CDR3 amino acids: CASSNRGRTGELFF. CDR3 nucleotide sequence: TGCGCCAGCAGCAACAGGGGGCGCACCGGGGAGCTGTTTTTT.

The V gene is TRBV20-1, the J gene TRBJ2-7, with 9 bases lining up with TRBD1. Per germline, CDR1 DFQATT and CDR2 SNEGSKA (reference sequence). With V trimmed by 6 bases and J by 7 bases, 7 bases remained unmatched. The CDR3 totals 12 residues. Here the CDR3 DNA reads TGCAGTGCCAGGGACAGGGAAGCGGAGCAGTACTTC. It translates to CSARDREAEQYF.

This clonotype was detected only a few times. This chain connects TRBV5-1 to TRBJ2-7; possibly TRBD1 for D (5 bases). There are 15 residues in the CDR3. CDR1 and CDR2 from the germline V gene are SGHRS and YFSETQ. V lost 2 bases and J 6 bases, leaving 18 bases between the germline ends. CDR3 nucleotides: TGCGCCAGCAGCTTAAGGCCTACAGGTCTAGGCGAGCAGTACGTC. Translating it yields CASSLRPTGLGEQYV.

This clonotype was seen a handful of times. J is TRBJ2-1 and V is TRBV7-2; unclear D gene. The germline CDR1 and CDR2 sequences are SGHTA and FQGNSA. Trimming left V 6 bases short and J 9 bases short, with 21 bases between. The CDR3 has 15 amino acids. CDR3 amino acids: CASRRGPLGWGEQFF. The CDR3 nucleotides are TGTGCCAGCAGACGAGGCCCCCTCGGCTGGGGTGAGCAGTTCTTC. Full variable domain (missing parts from reference TRBV7-2 and TRBJ2-1): GAGVSQSPSNKVTEKGKDVELRCDPISGHTALYWYRQSLGQGLEFLIYFQGNSAPDKSGLPSDRFSAERTGGSVSTLTIQRTQQEDSAVYLCASRRGPLGWGEQFFGPGTRLTVL.

This clonotype was counted between two and nine times. This chain uses TRBV20-1 with TRBJ2-5, with a possible D match to TRBD2 (6 bases). V was cut by 5 bases and J by 4 bases, with 14 bases left in between. The CDR3 has 13 amino acids. CDR1 is DFQATT, CDR2 SNEGSKA, per germline (reference sequence). In nucleotides, the CDR3 is TGCAGTGCTGGGGGGTCGGGCGCAGAGACCCAGTACTTC. It translates to CSAGGSGAETQYF.

This clonotype was picked up many times. The J gene is TRBJ2-1, the V gene TRBV29-1; TRBD1 is a possible D gene (6 bases). The V end was cut by 0 bases, the J end by 7 bases, with 19 bases between. Germline values: CDR1 SQVTM, CDR2 ANQGSEA. The CDR3 runs to 16 residues. Here the CDR3 reads CSVEEVGDTSVNEQFF. DNA of the CDR3: TGCAGCGTTGAAGAGGTAGGGGACACCTCTGTGAATGAGCAGTTCTTC.

In this sample, this clonotype turned up a few times. The chain recombines TRBV7-2 with TRBJ2-3; TRBD1 or TRBD2 may be the D gene (5 bases each). Deletions cut 5 bases from V and 3 bases from J, with 27 bases between. Germline CDR1 and CDR2: SGHTA and FQGNSA. The CDR3 extends over 19 amino acids. Here the CDR3 reads CASSPQGPTVGGWTDTQYF. The CDR3 DNA follows: TGTGCCAGCAGCCCCCAAGGACCGACGGTTGGGGGTTGGACAGATACGCAGTATTTT.

The gene calls are TRBV14 and TRBJ2-7; D is ambiguous. The CDR3 spans 13 residues. Trimming cost V 0 bases and J 3 bases, with 6 bases left between them. Germline CDR1 SGHDN, CDR2 FVKESK. The CDR3 here is CASSQERIYEQYF. CDR3 bases: TGTGCCAGCAGCCAAGAGAGGATCTACGAGCAGTACTTC.

The genes are TRBV6-1 and TRBJ1-4; no clear D gene. The CDR3 spans 13 residues. The V and J ends lost 4 bases and 4 bases respectively, with 7 bases between them. Germline V gene data show CDR1 as MNHNS and CDR2 as SASEGT. The CDR3 loop is CASSGRLNEKLFF. The CDR3 nucleotides read TGTGCCAGCAGTGGACGGCTTAATGAAAAACTGTTTTTT.

The chain uses TRBV2 and TRBJ2-3; D uncertain. The germline V and J ends were trimmed by 7 bases and 2 bases, with 13 bases remaining between them. Per the germline V gene, CDR1 is SNHLY and CDR2 is FYNNEI. This CDR3 is 14 amino acids long. This CDR3 reads CASIRAQTTDTQYF. The CDR3 nucleotides read TGTGCCAGCATACGGGCCCAAACCACAGATACGCAGTATTTT.

This clonotype has a count of ten or more. V is TRBV18 and J is TRBJ2-7, with 7 nucleotides matching TRBD1. Germline CDR1 and CDR2: KGHSH and LQKENI. The CDR3 runs to 14 residues. V shed 3 bases and J 4 bases; nucleotides not matched to a gene: 6. The CDR3 is CASSPQTGVYEQYV. The CDR3 region has the DNA TGTGCCAGCTCACCTCAAACAGGGGTTTACGAGCAGTACGTC.

There are many counts of this clonotype. The rearrangement uses TRBV7-2 and TRBJ2-7; TRBD1 aligns across 10 bases. CDR1 is SGHTA, CDR2 FQGNSA, per germline. This CDR3 spans 14 amino acids. V lost 5 bases, J lost 6 bases, and 7 bases stayed unmatched. The DNA of the CDR3 is TGTGCCAGCAGCCGGACAGGGGGTACTCCCGAGCAGTACTTC. As protein: CASSRTGGTPEQYF. The whole variable domain, filled in from reference TRBV7-2 and TRBJ2-7, reads GAGVSQSPSNKVTEKGKDVELRCDPISGHTALYWYRQSLGQGLEFLIYFQGNSAPDKSGLPSDRFSAERTGGSVSTLTIQRTQQEDSAVYLCASSRTGGTPEQYFGPGTRLTVT.

V usage is TRBV10-3 and J usage is TRBJ1-4; D gene uncertain. Trimming took 5 bases from V and 0 from J, leaving 16 bases between them. The CDR3 consists of 17 residues. Per germline, CDR1 ENHRY and CDR2 SYGVKD. The CDR3, as DNA: TGTGCCATCAGTCCCCATGGAGGCCGTGCAACTAATGAAAAACTGTTTTTT. Its translation: CAISPHGGRATNEKLFF.